This T cell receptor beta chain is from a study of T cell responses to AZD1222 COVID-19 vaccine. Looked up from germline, CDR1 is KGHSH and CDR2 is LQKENI. CDR3 size: 15 residues. V lost 3 bases to trimming and J lost 5 bases, with 16 bases between them. Turning to this clone: The antigen is not known.

Repertoires were generated with immunoSEQ multiplex PCR, while TCRdb's copy carries only in-frame clones and drops some. The sample lists around 50,000 clones, approximately 86% occurring once. Study-wide results and caveats: Spike-specific TCR breadth and depth rose after two AZD1222 doses.

This receptor was obtained from an adult who received the AZD1222 COVID-19 vaccine. This chain uses TRBV18 with TRBJ2-5; weak D call: TRBD2 (5 bases). This sample comprised peripheral blood, obtained 28 days after the second AZD1222 dose. CDR3 sequence: CASSPLEVPQETQYF. DNA of the CDR3: TGTGCCAGCTCACCGTTGGAGGTACCTCAGGAGACCCAGTACTTC. Full variable domain (missing parts from reference TRBV18 and TRBJ2-5): NAGVMQNPRHLVRRRGQEARLRCSPMKGHSHVYWYRQLPEEGLKFMVYLQKENIIDESGMPKERFSAEFPKEGPSILRIQQVVRGDSAAYFCASSPLEVPQETQYFGPGTRLLVL.